This TCR beta chain was identified in a study of T cells in Graves' hyperthyroidism and ophthalmopathy. Looking at the study overall: The authors collected peripheral blood at initial diagnosis, before any treatment. Overall study results and limits: Before onset, ophthalmopathy was predicted by the model a median around 6.2 months earlier.

PBMCs stemmed from over 7.5 ml fresh peripheral blood. From RNA transcripts, TCR beta CDR3 regions were amplified. RT-PCR in the first round (using the HTBI primer set) targeted the TCR CDR3. TCRdb ran MiXCR on the multiplex PCR reads and lists one entry per CDR3 protein. The sample lists about 500,000 distinct CDR3 sequences, roughly 15% occurring once. The CDR3 has 15 residues. Trimming cost V 5 bases and J 7 bases; bases outside gene matches: 7. Germline values: CDR1 PRHDT, CDR2 FYEKMQ (reference sequence). This clonotype was detected ten times or more. The target antigen is unknown. This chain connects TRBV13 to TRBJ2-1, with 11 nucleotides matching TRBD2. The sample taken for sequencing was blood. The clonotype originates from a woman aged 18-30 years with Graves' ophthalmopathy. The CDR3 region is CASSMGLAEGNEQFF. Here the CDR3 DNA reads TGTGCCAGCAGCATGGGACTAGCGGAGGGAAATGAGCAGTTCTTC.